A single sample gave rise to the 24 T cell receptor beta chains below, sequenced in a study of blood T cell repertoires in COVID-19. Method: immunoSEQ multiplex PCR; TCRdb's copy keeps in-frame clones and lacks some. The table shows 280,000 or so clones, with approximately 85% occurring only once. The sequencing sample was made of PBMCs or T cells enriched from blood (not recorded which). Receptors were obtained from a man aged 30-40 years who had recovered from COVID-19.

This clone appeared a few times. The chain joins TRBV4-1 to TRBJ2-3; D gene uncertain. This CDR3 is 13 amino acids long. The germline V and J ends were trimmed by 0 bases and 5 bases, with 6 bases remaining between them. CDR1 is MGHRA and CDR2 is YSYEKL in the germline V gene. CDR3 sequence reads: CASSQDPRDTQYF. The CDR3 DNA reads as TGCGCCAGCAGCCAAGACCCCAGAGATACGCAGTATTTT.

This clone was found once. The chain has TRBV7-9 and TRBJ2-3; the D gene is possibly TRBD2 (5 bases). The CDR3 runs to 15 residues. V lost 1 base and J lost 2, with 10 bases in between. From germline, CDR1 is SEHNR and CDR2 FQNEAQ (reference sequence). The CDR3 bases are TGTGCCAGCAGCTTAGGCGACCGGGACACAGATACGCAGTATTTT. It translates to CASSLGDRDTDTQYF.

The chain combines TRBV19 with TRBJ2-3, with TRBD2 matching 8 bases. This CDR3 has 16 amino acids. Germline trimming cut 7 bases from V and 2 bases from J; bases unmatched to any gene: 11. The germline V gene has CDR1 LNHDA and CDR2 SQIVND (reference sequence). In nucleotides, the CDR3 is TGTGCCAGTACATCCCGCGGGACTAGAATCACAGATACGCAGTATTTT. Encoded protein: CASTSRGTRITDTQYF.

The chain joins TRBV3-1 (or the pseudogene TRBV3-2) to TRBJ2-3; 8 bases line up with TRBD2. The CDR3 sequence is 16 residues long. V lost 4 bases to trimming and J lost 2 bases; unmatched junction nucleotides: 8. CDR1 is LGHDT, CDR2 YNNKEL, per germline (reference sequence). The chain's CDR3 is CASSRSGGVYTDTQYF. The CDR3 coding sequence is TGTGCCAGCAGCCGATCGGGGGGGGTTTACACAGATACGCAGTATTTT.

This chain links TRBV19 with TRBJ1-3, with D possibly being TRBD1 (5 bases). This CDR3 has 16 residues. Per germline, CDR1 LNHDA and CDR2 SQIVND (reference sequence). With 5 bases removed from V and 0 bases from J, the gap between germline ends came to 14 bases. The CDR3, as DNA: TGTGCCAGTAGTGGGGTGGACACGAGCTCTGGAAACACCATATATTTT. Its translation is CASSGVDTSSGNTIYF.

The sample holds one count of this clone. V gene TRBV7-8 combines with J gene TRBJ2-7; tentative D call: TRBD1 (6 bases). V lost 6 bases and J lost 6, with 18 bases in between. This CDR3 comprises 14 residues. Per germline, CDR1 SGHVS and CDR2 FQNEAQ. In DNA, the CDR3 is TGTGCCAGCAGTGTGACACAGGGAGTTAGCGAGCAGTACTTC. Its protein is CASSVTQGVSEQYF. The entire variable domain, with the rest obtained from reference TRBV7-8 and TRBJ2-7, is as follows: GAGVSQSPRYKVAKRGQDVALRCDPISGHVSLFWYQQALGQGPEFLTYFQNEAQLDKSGLPSDRFFAERPEGSVSTLKIQRTQQEDSAVYLCASSVTQGVSEQYFGPGTRLTVT.

This clone was counted a single time. The V gene is TRBV23-1, the J gene TRBJ1-1; D perhaps matches TRBD1 (5 bases). TRBV23-1 is reported as an ORF; its role is uncertain. The V end was cut by 0 bases, the J end by 0 bases, with 8 bases between. CDR3 size: 15 residues. The CDR3 nucleotides are TGCGCCAGCAGTCAATCACAGGATATGAACACTGAAGCTTTCTTT. This gives the protein CASSQSQDMNTEAFF.

The genes are TRBV11-2 and TRBJ2-7, with 7 bases aligning to TRBD2. The CDR3 is made up of 16 amino acids. V shed 8 bases and J 0 bases; nucleotides not matched to a gene: 13. CDR1 is SGHAT, CDR2 FQNNGV, per germline. The DNA of the CDR3 is TGTGCCAGCCGGCCGGGCGGGACTACCAGCTCCTACGAGCAGTACTTC. Translation: CASRPGGTTSSYEQYF.

The V call is TRBV6-2 or TRBV6-3, the J call TRBJ1-1, with a possible D match to TRBD1 (6 bases). The V gene lost 0 bases and the J gene lost 4 bases, with 6 bases spanning the gap. The CDR3 covers 13 residues. Germline V lookup: CDR1 MNHEY, CDR2 SVGEGT. CDR3 coding DNA: TGTGCCAGCAGTTACTCGACAGGCACTGAAGCTTTCTTT. This translates into CASSYSTGTEAFF.

This clone was counted between two and nine times. The chain recombines TRBV21-1 with TRBJ2-7; the table gives TRBD2 as D, unverified against the DNA. TRBV21-1 is listed as a pseudogene. The CDR3 loop spans 13 amino acids. The CDR3 DNA reads TGTGCCAGTGCGCCCATACCCTACTACGAGCAGTACTTC. It yields the protein CASAPIPYYEQYF.

The chain links TRBV6-6 to TRBJ2-7; TRBD1 matches 11 bases. The CDR3 length is 14 residues. In germline, CDR1 is MNHNY, CDR2 SVGAGI (reference sequence). Germline trimming cut 6 bases from V and 4 bases from J; bases unmatched to any gene: 5. CDR3 amino acids: CASRGQGESYEQYF. Written as DNA, the CDR3 is TGTGCCAGCAGGGGACAGGGGGAATCTTACGAGCAGTACTTC.

The chain links TRBV7-8 to TRBJ1-2; no reliable D call. The CDR3 is 13 amino acids. V was pared by 4 bases and J by 4 bases, with 10 bases between. Germline V gene lookup returns CDR1 SGHVS and CDR2 FQNEAQ. CDR3 bases: TGTGCCAGCAGCTCTGGCGGCCCCTATGGCTACACCTTC. Protein product: CASSSGGPYGYTF.

V and J are TRBV27 and TRBJ2-1, with TRBD2 as a possible D gene (6 bases). The CDR3 has 14 residues. In germline, CDR1 is MNHEY, CDR2 SMNVEV (reference sequence). V lost 1 base and J lost 5, with 9 bases in between. The CDR3 sequence is CASSLFGGHNEQFF. DNA of the CDR3: TGTGCCAGCAGTTTATTCGGAGGGCACAATGAGCAGTTCTTC.

This clone was detected ten times or more. V and J are TRBV19 and TRBJ2-7; TRBD1 is a possible D gene (5 bases). V shed 5 bases and J shed 4 bases, with 9 bases lying between them. This CDR3 contains 12 residues. Germline assignment: CDR1 LNHDA and CDR2 SQIVND (reference sequence). The CDR3 loop is CASSASGYEQYF. The DNA for the CDR3 is TGTGCCAGTAGTGCCTCAGGGTACGAGCAGTACTTC.

This clone was seen only a few times. The sample has other DNA sequences that encode this CDR3 too. The chain carries TRBV5-1 and TRBJ2-7; 12 bases are a match to TRBD1. The CDR3 is 14 amino acids. Trimming took 4 bases from V and 5 from J; bases not matched to a gene: 4. Germline CDR1 and CDR2: SGHRS and YFSETQ. The CDR3 protein is CASSPGQGAHEQYF. The CDR3 nucleotides read TGCGCCAGCAGCCCGGGACAGGGGGCCCACGAGCAGTACTTC.

The V gene is TRBV6-6, the J gene TRBJ2-2; maybe TRBD1 (5 bases). The CDR3 loop spans 14 amino acids. V lost 2 bases, J lost 7 bases, and 11 bases lay in between. From germline, CDR1 is MNHNY and CDR2 SVGAGI (reference sequence). The CDR3, as DNA: TGTGCCAGCAGTTACGTGCAGGGCGGCGGGGAGCTGTTTTTT. Protein sequence: CASSYVQGGGELFF.

The CDR3 nucleotides are TGTGCCAGCGGGCCTAGCGGGGTATCCTACAATGAGCAGTTCTTC. Protein product: CASGPSGVSYNEQFF. The V and J genes are TRBV27 and TRBJ2-1; 9 nucleotides line up with TRBD2. The germline V gene has CDR1 MNHEY and CDR2 SMNVEV (reference sequence). V shed 8 bases and J 1 base; nucleotides not matched to a gene: 6. The CDR3 loop spans 15 amino acids.

The chain joins TRBV7-9 to TRBJ1-1, with 7 bases matching TRBD1. V shed 6 bases, J shed 7 bases, and the junction held 11 bases outside the gene matches. Per germline, CDR1 SEHNR and CDR2 FQNEAQ (reference sequence). CDR3 length: 14 residues. The CDR3 nucleotides read TGTGCCAGCAGATCGGACAGGAAGTTAAGTGAAGCTTTCTTT. Translated, it gives CASRSDRKLSEAFF.

This chain links TRBV11-3 with TRBJ2-4, with TRBD1 matching over 9 bases. This CDR3 is built from 14 residues. Germline CDR1 and CDR2: SGHNT and YENEEA. J was trimmed by 6 bases and V by 5 bases; bases with no gene match: 5. This chain's CDR3 is CASSGTGSGNIQYF. The CDR3 bases are TGTGCCAGCAGCGGGACAGGGAGTGGAAACATTCAGTACTTC.

This clone was observed a handful of times. The V and J genes are TRBV2 and TRBJ2-1; D gene uncertain. Trimming shortened V by 5 bases and J by 8 bases, and 10 bases separated the two germline ends. The CDR3 has 12 residues. Looked up from germline, CDR1 is SNHLY and CDR2 is FYNNEI. The CDR3 sequence: CASSKSSDEQFF. As DNA, the CDR3 is TGTGCCAGCAGTAAGTCGAGCGATGAGCAGTTCTTC.

The V and J genes are TRBV2 and TRBJ1-5, with 8 bases identical to TRBD1. V dropped 6 bases and J dropped 7; count of bases not matched to a gene: 8. Germline V gene lookup returns CDR1 SNHLY and CDR2 FYNNEI. This CDR3 is built from 14 residues. This CDR3 is CASSADRGPQPQHF. CDR3 in DNA: TGTGCCAGCAGCGCTGACAGGGGCCCACAGCCCCAGCATTTT.

The chain links TRBV7-2 to TRBJ2-7; no clear D gene. V lost 0 bases to trimming and J lost 1 base, with 7 bases between them. The CDR3 is 14 amino acids. Germline values: CDR1 SGHTA, CDR2 FQGNSA. CDR3 region: CASSLAIQSYEQYF. In DNA, the CDR3 is TGTGCCAGCAGCTTAGCTATACAGTCCTACGAGCAGTACTTC.

This chain uses TRBV19 with TRBJ2-7; 10 nucleotides agree with TRBD2. This CDR3 spans 13 amino acids. CDR1 is LNHDA and CDR2 is SQIVND in the germline V gene (reference sequence). J gave up 4 bases and V 6 bases, and 3 bases lay outside the gene matches. The DNA of the CDR3 is TGTGCCAGTAGGGCTAGCGGGGGATACGAGCAGTACTTC. Encoded protein: CASRASGGYEQYF.

A single count supports this clone. The gene calls are TRBV2 and TRBJ2-3, with a weak D call TRBD1 (6 bases). The V gene's germline CDR1 is SNHLY and CDR2 FYNNEI. V gave up 6 bases and J gave up 0 bases, with 10 bases separating them. The CDR3 contains 14 residues. The chain's CDR3 is CASRNRVSTDTQYF. As DNA, the CDR3 is TGTGCCAGCAGGAACAGGGTCAGCACAGATACGCAGTATTTT.